The 31 T cell receptor beta chains reported below all come from one sample, sequenced in a study of T cells in Graves' hyperthyroidism and ophthalmopathy. TCR beta CDR3 region amplification was performed from RNA transcripts. With the HTBI primer set, the TCR CDR3 went through a first round of RT-PCR. TCRdb reanalysed the multiplex PCR reads using MiXCR and keeps one entry per CDR3 protein. This sample has a few hundred thousand distinct CDR3 sequences; about 45% occur once, and the top ten carry around 7.7%. Specimen: peripheral blood or thyroid tissue (not recorded which). These receptors were obtained from a woman aged 18-29 years with Graves' hyperthyroidism.

This clonotype was counted a few times. The junction departs from the called germline gene at one end, perhaps through a read error. This chain uses TRBV5-1 with TRBJ2-7; no clear D. Germline V CDR1 and CDR2: SGHRS, YFSETQ. The CDR3 has 12 residues. CDR3 bases: TGTGCCAGCAGCTTGGACGGAAACGAGCAGTACTTC. It translates to CASSLDGNEQYF.

A word on this clonotype: A much more abundant neighbour one base away suggests this may be a read error. J is TRBJ2-7 and V is TRBV10-3; D perhaps matches TRBD2 (7 bases). Deletions cut 5 bases from V and 8 bases from J, with 19 bases between. The CDR3 totals 14 residues. CDR1 is ENHRY and CDR2 is SYGVKD in the germline V gene. CDR3 loop: CAISLARGGAKQYF. Written as DNA, the CDR3 is TGTGCCATCAGTTTAGCGAGGGGGGGCGCGAAGCAGTACTTC.

J is TRBJ2-3 and V is TRBV5-1, with 7 bases matching TRBD1. Germline CDR1 and CDR2: SGHRS and YFSETQ. The CDR3 extends over 15 amino acids. The V gene end was trimmed by 4 bases and the J gene end by 2 bases; junction bases not matched to a gene: 7. Written as DNA, the CDR3 is TGCGCCAGCAGCATATCAGGGGGTCCCACAGATACGCAGTATTTT. This sequence encodes CASSISGGPTDTQYF. The full variable domain, completed using reference TRBV5-1 and TRBJ2-3, is KAGVTQTPRYLIKTRGQQVTLSCSPISGHRSVSWYQQTPGQGLQFLFEYFSETQRNKGNFPGRFSGRQFSNSRSEMNVSTLELGDSALYLCASSISGGPTDTQYFGPGTRLTVL.

This clonotype was recorded many times. The V and J genes are TRBV7-3 and TRBJ2-5, with D maybe TRBD2 (5 bases). The CDR3 sequence is 14 residues long. Germline V gene lookup returns CDR1 SGHTA and CDR2 FQGTGA. Trimming took 6 bases from V and 5 from J, leaving 16 bases between them. The CDR3 region is CASRPRGFEETQYF. Here the CDR3 DNA reads TGTGCCAGCAGGCCACGCGGGTTCGAGGAGACCCAGTACTTC.

The rearrangement joins TRBV2 to TRBJ1-2; 7 bases align to TRBD1. The CDR3 has 13 residues. CDR1 and CDR2 from the germline V gene are SNHLY and FYNNEI. The ends lost 7 bases at V and 4 bases at J; junction bases unmatched: 6. The CDR3 nucleotides are TGTGCCAGCACTGACAGGGAATCCTATGGCTACACCTTC. It specifies CASTDRESYGYTF.

This clonotype came up many times. DNA of the CDR3: TGCAGTGCTGCGCGGGAGGCGTACAACGAGCAGTACTTC. As protein: CSAAREAYNEQYF. The chain recombines TRBV20-1 with TRBJ2-7, with 8 bases aligning to TRBD2. After removal of 5 bases from V and 5 bases from J, the junction contained 8 bases not matched to a gene. This CDR3 region has 13 residues. CDR1 and CDR2 from the germline V gene are DFQATT and SNEGSKA (reference sequence).

This clonotype was recorded many times. The V call is TRBV2, the J call TRBJ2-7; D might be TRBD1 (6 bases). Germline loops: CDR1 SNHLY, CDR2 FYNNEI. The CDR3 sequence is 14 residues long. The V and J ends lost 1 base and 7 bases respectively, with 14 bases between them. The chain's CDR3 is CASSEGNGGSEQYF. CDR3 DNA: TGTGCCAGCAGTGAAGGCAATGGGGGCTCGGAGCAGTACTTC.

In its sample, this clonotype was seen many times. J is TRBJ1-6 and V is TRBV10-3; unclear D gene. The CDR3 totals 15 residues. Deletions cut 3 bases from V and 10 bases from J, with 16 bases between. Germline V CDR1 and CDR2: ENHRY, SYGVKD. CDR3 region: CAISDEGIVESPLHF. In DNA, the CDR3 is TGTGCCATCAGTGATGAAGGGATAGTGGAATCACCCCTCCACTTT.

This clonotype was detected ten times or more. V usage is TRBV12-3 or TRBV12-4 and J usage is TRBJ1-2; 7 bases agree with TRBD1. The CDR3 loop spans 13 amino acids. The ends lost 5 bases at V and 4 bases at J; junction bases unmatched: 4. The CDR3, as DNA: TGTGCCAGCAGTCAGGGGGAGGGCTATGGCTACACCTTC. Amino acids: CASSQGEGYGYTF.

This clonotype has at least ten counts. The chain joins TRBV12-3 or TRBV12-4 to TRBJ2-5; D may be TRBD1 (6 bases). The CDR3 consists of 14 residues. V was shortened by 6 bases and J by 1 base, with 12 bases between the two germline ends. CDR3 nucleotide sequence: TGTGCCAGCAGACACAGGGAGCTCCAAGAGACCCAGTACTTC. This encodes CASRHRELQETQYF.

This clonotype was observed at least ten times. The chain has TRBV29-1 and TRBJ2-2; no clear D gene. The CDR3 totals 14 residues. Trimming removed 0 bases at V and 0 bases at J, with 5 bases between. Germline V gene lookup returns CDR1 SQVTM and CDR2 ANQGSEA. The chain's CDR3 is CSVEDIPNTGELFF. CDR3 sequence (DNA): TGCAGCGTTGAAGATATACCGAACACCGGGGAGCTGTTTTTT.

V and J are TRBV5-8 and TRBJ2-5; D might be TRBD2 (6 bases). Germline V gene lookup returns CDR1 SGHTS and CDR2 YDEGEE. V lost 4 bases and J 2 bases, leaving 15 bases between the germline ends. The CDR3 has 15 residues. The CDR3 bases are TGTGCCAGCAGCCAGGGCGGGACCAATCAAGAGACCCAGTACTTC. Residues: CASSQGGTNQETQYF.

This clonotype was observed a single time. The chain combines TRBV7-8 with TRBJ1-1; the match to TRBD1 covers 10 bases. Trimming at V came to 4 bases and at J to 8 bases, leaving 19 bases not matched to a gene. CDR1 is SGHVS, CDR2 FQNEAQ, per germline. The CDR3 spans 18 residues. The CDR3 spells CASSSGTGDLGALREAFF. In DNA form, the CDR3 reads TGTGCCAGCAGCTCCGGGACAGGGGACTTGGGGGCGCTAAGGGAAGCTTTCTTT.

The V call is TRBV2, the J call TRBJ1-2; no firm D call. The CDR3 has 15 amino acids. Germline CDR1 SNHLY, CDR2 FYNNEI. The germline V and J ends were trimmed by 7 bases and 3 bases, with 18 bases remaining between them. CDR3 nucleotides: TGTGCCAGCACCTACCCACCAGGACTAGACTATGGCTACACCTTC. This sequence encodes CASTYPPGLDYGYTF.

CDR3 region: CASSSGRLVRHEQYF. CDR3 bases: TGTGCCAGCAGTTCCGGTCGACTAGTGCGGCACGAGCAGTACTTC. The gene calls are TRBV3-1 and TRBJ2-7, with D perhaps matching TRBD2 (6 bases). This CDR3 region has 15 residues. Germline CDR1 is LGHDT and CDR2 is YNNKEL (reference sequence). Trimming removed 6 bases at V and 5 bases at J, with 20 bases between.

About this clonotype itself: The final CDR3 position lacks the conserved phenylalanine or tryptophan, pointing to a likely read error. It is unclear where the CDR3 begins or ends on the DNA, so no DNA is shown, and the CDR3 is as TCRdb lists it. The chain joins TRBV2 to TRBJ2-5; the table gives TRBD2 as D, unverified against the DNA. With termini counted, the CDR3 has 9 amino acids. The V gene's germline CDR1 is SNHLY and CDR2 FYNNEI. CDR3 protein: CASSGGLYT.

The rearrangement links TRBV10-1 to TRBJ2-3; D is unresolved. The CDR3 spans 11 residues. The germline CDR1 and CDR2 sequences are WNHNN and SYGVQD (reference sequence). The germline V and J ends were trimmed by 11 bases and 10 bases, with 16 bases remaining between them. In DNA form, the CDR3 reads TGCGCCCGTACCGTTGGGTTTGCGCAGTATTTT. Encoded protein: CARTVGFAQYF.

This clonotype appeared a few times. The chain is built from TRBV5-6 and TRBJ1-5, with D possibly TRBD1 on 5 matching bases. The CDR3 length is 15 residues. The V and J ends lost 0 bases and 11 bases respectively, with 18 bases between them. The V gene's germline CDR1 is SGHDT and CDR2 YYEEEE. The CDR3 is CASSLVGQRGKTQHF. Written as DNA, the CDR3 is TGTGCCAGCAGCTTGGTGGGGCAACGCGGGAAGACCCAGCATTTT.

The gene calls are TRBV6-1 and TRBJ1-2; D is perhaps TRBD1 (5 bases). There are 16 residues in the CDR3. Germline CDR1 MNHNS, CDR2 SASEGT. With 6 bases removed from V and 4 bases from J, the gap between germline ends came to 21 bases. CDR3 protein: CASRPGLAGGVYGYTF. The CDR3, as DNA: TGTGCCAGCAGACCGGGACTAGCGGGAGGAGTCTATGGCTACACCTTC.

This clonotype has a handful of counts. The genes are TRBV7-9 and TRBJ2-3, with D possibly being TRBD2 (5 bases). Trimming left V 4 bases short and J 6 bases short, with 23 bases between. Looked up from germline, CDR1 is SEHNR and CDR2 is FQNEAQ (reference sequence). The CDR3 is 17 residues long. Written as DNA, the CDR3 is TGTGCCAGCAGCTCCTCCCGGGGAACAGTTCGATGGGATACGCAGTATTTT. Protein sequence: CASSSSRGTVRWDTQYF.

The J gene is TRBJ1-4, the V gene TRBV27, with a weak D call TRBD1 (5 bases). Germline CDR1 MNHEY, CDR2 SMNVEV (reference sequence). The CDR3 consists of 18 residues. Between the trimmed V and J ends, which lost 5 bases and 4 bases, there was a span of 23 bases. The DNA for the CDR3 is TGTGCCAGCAGTCCCTGGGACGGGCTTAAAGCTGGTAATGAAAAACTGTTTTTT. Amino acid sequence: CASSPWDGLKAGNEKLFF.

The chain employs TRBV19 and TRBJ2-5, with TRBD2 as a possible D gene (6 bases). CDR1 and CDR2 (germline): LNHDA, SQIVND (reference sequence). The CDR3 is 12 residues long. The V and J ends lost 9 bases and 6 bases respectively, with 14 bases between them. The CDR3 DNA sequence: TGTGCCAGCGCCGGGAGTGGGAAGACCCAGTACTTC. Translation: CASAGSGKTQYF.

This clonotype was seen repeatedly, ten times or more. The chain recombines TRBV7-2 with TRBJ2-5, with 10 bases lining up with TRBD2. The CDR3 loop spans 16 amino acids. The germline V gene has CDR1 SGHTA and CDR2 FQGNSA. Trimming took 0 bases from V and 7 from J; bases not matched to a gene: 8. The CDR3 region is CASSLAGLAGEGTQYF. The DNA for the CDR3 is TGTGCCAGCAGCTTAGCCGGGCTAGCGGGAGAAGGGACCCAGTACTTC.

This clonotype appeared many times. The chain carries TRBV6-2 or TRBV6-3 and TRBJ1-2; D remains ambiguous. V shed 6 bases and J shed 4 bases, with 15 bases lying between them. This CDR3 is built from 14 residues. Germline loops: CDR1 MNHEY, CDR2 SVGEGT. This CDR3 reads CASSVQQFSYGYTF. CDR3 in DNA: TGTGCCAGCAGCGTCCAACAATTTTCCTATGGCTACACCTTC.

V and J are TRBV6-4 and TRBJ2-1; 12 nucleotides match TRBD2. Germline assignment: CDR1 MRHNA and CDR2 SNTAGT. V lost 3 bases to trimming and J lost 7 bases; unmatched junction nucleotides: 1. CDR3 length: 14 residues. The CDR3 reads CASSETSGGNEQFF. The DNA of the CDR3 is TGTGCCAGCAGTGAGACTAGCGGGGGAAATGAGCAGTTCTTC.

The rearrangement uses TRBV12-3 or TRBV12-4 and TRBJ1-1, with 7 bases lining up with TRBD1. Trimming cost V 2 bases and J 3 bases; bases outside gene matches: 6. This CDR3 is built from 15 residues. Written as DNA, the CDR3 is TGTGCCAGCAGTTTAAGACAGGGAACGGACACTGAAGCTTTCTTT. Amino acids: CASSLRQGTDTEAFF.

This clonotype was counted only a few times. V and J are TRBV6-5 and TRBJ1-1, with D tentatively TRBD1 (5 bases). Germline CDR1 and CDR2: MNHEY and SVGAGI. The CDR3 covers 14 residues. V was trimmed by 3 bases and J by 4 bases, leaving 12 bases between them. CDR3 nucleotide sequence: TGTGCCAGCAGTTATGGGGGGAAGTCCACTGAAGCTTTCTTT. This encodes CASSYGGKSTEAFF.

The sample holds many counts of this clonotype. J is TRBJ2-1 and V is TRBV29-1; TRBD2 matches at 8 bases. The J segment lost 2 bases and the V segment lost 1 base, leaving 1 base of the junction unmatched. This CDR3 is built from 14 residues. Looked up from germline, CDR1 is SQVTM and CDR2 is ANQGSEA. The chain's CDR3 is CSVEGGRPYNEQFF. CDR3 sequence (DNA): TGCAGCGTTGAAGGCGGGAGGCCCTACAATGAGCAGTTCTTC.

For the CDR3, the DNA is TGCAGCGTTGTAGGGCAGCCGGTTCCAGATACGCAGTATTTT. It yields the protein CSVVGQPVPDTQYF. The chain combines TRBV29-1 with TRBJ2-3; D is unclear. Trimming took off 4 bases at V and 4 bases at J, with 15 bases between the two ends. The CDR3 length is 14 residues. The germline gives CDR1 SQVTM, CDR2 ANQGSEA.

This clonotype was seen at least ten times. This chain connects TRBV5-4 to TRBJ2-2; 8 bases are a match to TRBD2. CDR1 is SGHNT, CDR2 YYREEE, per germline (reference sequence). This CDR3 spans 16 amino acids. V was clipped by 1 base and J by 2 bases; unmatched bases: 4. The CDR3 DNA reads as TGTGCCAGCAGCTTGTCCCTAGCGGGTAACACCGGGGAGCTGTTTTTT. It encodes CASSLSLAGNTGELFF.

This clonotype was observed many times. This chain connects TRBV20-1 to TRBJ1-1; D not certain. From germline, CDR1 is DFQATT and CDR2 SNEGSKA (reference sequence). Trimming took off 0 bases at V and 4 bases at J, with 12 bases between the two ends. The CDR3 consists of 14 residues. The CDR3: CSARDTPTFTEAFF. The CDR3 coding sequence is TGCAGTGCTAGAGATACCCCGACCTTCACTGAAGCTTTCTTT.